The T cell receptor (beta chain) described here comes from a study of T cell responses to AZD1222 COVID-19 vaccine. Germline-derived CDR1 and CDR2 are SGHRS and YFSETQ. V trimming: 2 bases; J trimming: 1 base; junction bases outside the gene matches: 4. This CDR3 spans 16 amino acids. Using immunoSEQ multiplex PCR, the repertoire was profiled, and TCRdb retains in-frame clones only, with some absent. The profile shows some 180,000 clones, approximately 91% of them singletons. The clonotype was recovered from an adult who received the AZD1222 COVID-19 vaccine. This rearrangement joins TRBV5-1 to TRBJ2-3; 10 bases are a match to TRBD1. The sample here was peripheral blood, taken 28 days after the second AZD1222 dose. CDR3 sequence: CASSFWGQGRTDTQYF. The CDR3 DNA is TGCGCCAGCAGCTTTTGGGGACAGGGGCGCACAGATACGCAGTATTTT.